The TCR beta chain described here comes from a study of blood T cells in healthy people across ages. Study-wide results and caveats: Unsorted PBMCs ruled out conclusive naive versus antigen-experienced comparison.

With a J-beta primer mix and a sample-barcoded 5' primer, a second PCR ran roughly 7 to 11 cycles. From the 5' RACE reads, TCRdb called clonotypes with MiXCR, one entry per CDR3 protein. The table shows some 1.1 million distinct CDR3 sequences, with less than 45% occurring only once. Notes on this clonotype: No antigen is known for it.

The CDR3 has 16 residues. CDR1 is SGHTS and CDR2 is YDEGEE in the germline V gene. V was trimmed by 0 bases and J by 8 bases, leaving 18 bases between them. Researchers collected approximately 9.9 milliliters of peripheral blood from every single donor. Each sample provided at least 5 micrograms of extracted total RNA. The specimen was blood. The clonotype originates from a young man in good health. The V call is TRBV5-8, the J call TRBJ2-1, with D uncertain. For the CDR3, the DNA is TGTGCCAGCAGCTTGGGTAGGGTCCAGGTGTCCCATGAGCAGTTCTTC. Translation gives CASSLGRVQVSHEQFF.